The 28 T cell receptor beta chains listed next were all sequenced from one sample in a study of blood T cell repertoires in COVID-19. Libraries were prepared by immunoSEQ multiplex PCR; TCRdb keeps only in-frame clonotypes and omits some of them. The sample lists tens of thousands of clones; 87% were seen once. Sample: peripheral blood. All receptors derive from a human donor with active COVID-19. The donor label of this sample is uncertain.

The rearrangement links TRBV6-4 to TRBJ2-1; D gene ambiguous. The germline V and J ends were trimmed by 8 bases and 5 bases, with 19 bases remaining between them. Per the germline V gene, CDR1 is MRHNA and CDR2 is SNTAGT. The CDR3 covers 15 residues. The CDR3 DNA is TGTGCCAGCCAAAAGCCCCGGGTTAAGGACAATGAGCAGTTCTTC. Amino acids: CASQKPRVKDNEQFF.

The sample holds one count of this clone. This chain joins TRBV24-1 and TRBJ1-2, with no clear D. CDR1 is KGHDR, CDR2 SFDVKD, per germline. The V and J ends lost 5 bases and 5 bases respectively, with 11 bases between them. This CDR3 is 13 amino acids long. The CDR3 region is CATSGGPGYGYTF. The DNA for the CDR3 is TGTGCCACCAGTGGAGGACCGGGGTATGGCTACACCTTC.

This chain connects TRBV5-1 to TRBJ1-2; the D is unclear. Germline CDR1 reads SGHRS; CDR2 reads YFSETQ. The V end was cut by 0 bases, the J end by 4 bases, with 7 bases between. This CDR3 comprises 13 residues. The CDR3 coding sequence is TGCGCCAGCAGCTTGGGTTACAGCTATGGCTACACCTTC. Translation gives CASSLGYSYGYTF.

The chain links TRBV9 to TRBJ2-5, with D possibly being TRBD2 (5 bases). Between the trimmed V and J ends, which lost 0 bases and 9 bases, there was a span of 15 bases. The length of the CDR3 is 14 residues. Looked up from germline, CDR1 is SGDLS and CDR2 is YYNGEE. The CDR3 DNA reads TGTGCCAGCAGCGTAGATCCGATCAAGGAGGCCCAGTACTTC. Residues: CASSVDPIKEAQYF.

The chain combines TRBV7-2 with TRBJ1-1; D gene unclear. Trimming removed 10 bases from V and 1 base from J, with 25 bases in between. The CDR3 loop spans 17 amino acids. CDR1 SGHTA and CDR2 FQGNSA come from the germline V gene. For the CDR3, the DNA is TGTGCCACCAGTCCTTCCCTGACATTTAGATCGAACACTGAAGCTTTCTTT. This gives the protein CATSPSLTFRSNTEAFF.

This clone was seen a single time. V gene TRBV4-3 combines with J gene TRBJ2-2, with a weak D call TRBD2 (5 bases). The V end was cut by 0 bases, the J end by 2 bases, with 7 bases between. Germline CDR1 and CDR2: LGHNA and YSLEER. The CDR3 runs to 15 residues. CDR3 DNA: TGCGCCAGCAGCCAAGATGGAGGCAACACCGGGGAGCTGTTTTTT. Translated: CASSQDGGNTGELFF.

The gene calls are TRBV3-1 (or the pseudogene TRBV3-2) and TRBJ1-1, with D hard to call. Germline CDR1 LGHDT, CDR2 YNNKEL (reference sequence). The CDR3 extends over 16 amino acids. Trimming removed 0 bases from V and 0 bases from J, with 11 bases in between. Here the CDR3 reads CASSQDPGILNTEAFF. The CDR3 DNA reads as TGTGCCAGCAGCCAAGATCCCGGGATATTGAACACTGAAGCTTTCTTT.

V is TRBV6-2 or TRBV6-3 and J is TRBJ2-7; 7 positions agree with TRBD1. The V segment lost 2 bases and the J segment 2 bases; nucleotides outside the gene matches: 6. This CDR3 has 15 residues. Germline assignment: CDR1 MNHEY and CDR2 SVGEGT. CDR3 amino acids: CASSYEGQPPYEQYF. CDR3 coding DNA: TGTGCCAGCAGTTACGAGGGACAGCCGCCCTACGAGCAGTACTTC.

The CDR3 loop reads CASSTGQGSGANVLTF. For the CDR3, the DNA is TGTGCCAGTAGTACAGGGCAAGGGTCTGGGGCCAACGTCCTGACTTTC. V is TRBV19 and J is TRBJ2-6; tentatively, D is TRBD1 (5 bases). This CDR3 spans 16 amino acids. Germline V CDR1 and CDR2: LNHDA, SQIVND (reference sequence). Trimming removed 4 bases from V and 1 base from J, with 11 bases in between. Complete variable domain (other parts from reference TRBV19 and TRBJ2-6): DGGITQSPKYLFRKEGQNVTLSCEQNLNHDAMYWYRQDPGQGLRLIYYSQIVNDFQKGDIAEGYSVSREKKESFPLTVTSAQKNPTAFYLCASSTGQGSGANVLTFGAGSRLTVL.

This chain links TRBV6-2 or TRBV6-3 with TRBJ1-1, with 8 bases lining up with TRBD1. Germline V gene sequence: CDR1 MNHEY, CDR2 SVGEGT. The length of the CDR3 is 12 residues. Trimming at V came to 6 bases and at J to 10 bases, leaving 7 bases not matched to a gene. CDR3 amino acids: CASSQGQGRAFF. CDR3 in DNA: TGTGCCAGCAGCCAAGGACAGGGTCGAGCTTTCTTT.

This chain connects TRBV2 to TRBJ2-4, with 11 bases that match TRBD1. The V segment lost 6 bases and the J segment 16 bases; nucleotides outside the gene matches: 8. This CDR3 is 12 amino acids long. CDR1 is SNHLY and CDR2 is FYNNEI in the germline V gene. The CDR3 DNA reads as TGTGCCAGCAGCTCCGGACAGGGGGCTTTATACTTC. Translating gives CASSSGQGALYF.

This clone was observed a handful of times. CDR3 sequence reads: CASSLGGTGKIEQYF. The CDR3 DNA sequence: TGTGCCAGCAGCTTGGGCGGGACAGGGAAAATTGAGCAGTACTTC. V gene TRBV5-4 combines with J gene TRBJ2-7; 9 nucleotides line up with TRBD1. The germline CDR1 and CDR2 sequences are SGHNT and YYREEE (reference sequence). CDR3 length: 15 residues. V lost 0 bases to trimming and J lost 7 bases; unmatched junction nucleotides: 8. Looking up the rest from reference TRBV5-4 and TRBJ2-7 gives the full variable domain: ETGVTQSPTHLIKTRGQQVTLRCSSQSGHNTVSWYQQALGQGPQFIFQYYREEENGRGNFPPRFSGLQFPNYSSELNVNALELDDSALYLCASSLGGTGKIEQYFGPGTRLTVT.

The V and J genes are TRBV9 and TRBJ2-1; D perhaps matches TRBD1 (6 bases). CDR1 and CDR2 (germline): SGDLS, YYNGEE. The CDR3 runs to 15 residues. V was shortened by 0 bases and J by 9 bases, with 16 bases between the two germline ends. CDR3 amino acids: CASSVDVGANGEQFF. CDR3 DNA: TGTGCCAGCAGCGTAGATGTGGGGGCCAACGGTGAGCAGTTCTTC.

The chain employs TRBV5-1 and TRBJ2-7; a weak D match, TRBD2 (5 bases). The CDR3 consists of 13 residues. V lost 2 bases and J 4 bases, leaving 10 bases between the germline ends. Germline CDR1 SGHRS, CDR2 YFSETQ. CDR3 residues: CASSFRERYEQYF. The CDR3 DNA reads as TGCGCCAGCAGCTTTAGGGAGCGATACGAGCAGTACTTC.

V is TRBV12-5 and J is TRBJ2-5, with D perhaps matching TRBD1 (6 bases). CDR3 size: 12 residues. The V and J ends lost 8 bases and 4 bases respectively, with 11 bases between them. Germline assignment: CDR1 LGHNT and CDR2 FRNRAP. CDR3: CASSGVGETQYF. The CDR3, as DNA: TGTGCTAGTTCAGGGGTGGGAGAGACCCAGTACTTC.

For the CDR3, the DNA is TGTGCCAGCAGCGTAGATGGGGGGGAGTACTACAATGAGCAGTTCTTC. It encodes CASSVDGGEYYNEQFF. The rearrangement joins TRBV9 to TRBJ2-1, with 7 nucleotides matching TRBD2. Germline V gives CDR1 SGDLS, CDR2 YYNGEE. V trimming: 0 bases; J trimming: 3 bases; junction bases outside the gene matches: 6. This CDR3 is 16 amino acids long.

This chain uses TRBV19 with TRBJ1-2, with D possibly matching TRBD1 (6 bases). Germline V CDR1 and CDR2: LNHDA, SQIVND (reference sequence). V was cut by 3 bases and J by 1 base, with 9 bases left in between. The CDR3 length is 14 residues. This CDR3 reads CASSIQGRNYGYTF. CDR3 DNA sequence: TGTGCCAGTAGTATTCAGGGGCGTAACTATGGCTACACCTTC.

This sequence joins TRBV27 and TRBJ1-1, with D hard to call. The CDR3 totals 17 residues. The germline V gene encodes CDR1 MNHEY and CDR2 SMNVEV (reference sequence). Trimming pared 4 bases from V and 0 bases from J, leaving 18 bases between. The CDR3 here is CASSSARAGFMNTEAFF. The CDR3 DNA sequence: TGTGCCAGCAGTTCTGCCCGGGCGGGATTCATGAACACTGAAGCTTTCTTT.

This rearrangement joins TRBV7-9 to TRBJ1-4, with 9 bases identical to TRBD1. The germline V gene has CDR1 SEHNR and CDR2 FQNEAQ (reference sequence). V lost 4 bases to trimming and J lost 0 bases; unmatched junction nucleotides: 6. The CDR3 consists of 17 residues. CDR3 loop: CASSSGTGSATNEKLFF. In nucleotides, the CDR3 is TGTGCCAGCAGCTCCGGGACAGGGTCGGCAACTAATGAAAAACTGTTTTTT.

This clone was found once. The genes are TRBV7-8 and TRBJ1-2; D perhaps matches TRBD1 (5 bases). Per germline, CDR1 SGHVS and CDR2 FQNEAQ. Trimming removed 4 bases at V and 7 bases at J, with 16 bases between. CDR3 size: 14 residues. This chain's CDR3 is CASSWSSRGLGYTF. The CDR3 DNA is TGTGCCAGCAGCTGGTCCTCGCGGGGACTTGGCTACACCTTC.

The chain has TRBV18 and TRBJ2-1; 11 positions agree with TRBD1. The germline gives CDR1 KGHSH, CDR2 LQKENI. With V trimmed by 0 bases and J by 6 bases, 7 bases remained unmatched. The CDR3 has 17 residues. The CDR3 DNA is TGTGCCAGCTCACCACCGTGGACAGGGGGCCAAGGCAATGAGCAGTTCTTC. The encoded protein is CASSPPWTGGQGNEQFF.

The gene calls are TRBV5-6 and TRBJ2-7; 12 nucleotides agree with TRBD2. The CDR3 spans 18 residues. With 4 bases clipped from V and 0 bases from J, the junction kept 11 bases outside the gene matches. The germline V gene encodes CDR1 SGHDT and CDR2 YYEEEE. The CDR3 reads CASSPKRGLAGPSYEQYF. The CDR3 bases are TGTGCCAGCAGCCCCAAACGAGGACTAGCGGGGCCCTCCTACGAGCAGTACTTC. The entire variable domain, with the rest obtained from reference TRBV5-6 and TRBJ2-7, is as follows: DAGVTQSPTHLIKTRGQQVTLRCSPKSGHDTVSWYQQALGQGPQFIFQYYEEEERQRGNFPDRFSGHQFPNYSSELNVNALLLGDSALYLCASSPKRGLAGPSYEQYFGPGTRLTVT.

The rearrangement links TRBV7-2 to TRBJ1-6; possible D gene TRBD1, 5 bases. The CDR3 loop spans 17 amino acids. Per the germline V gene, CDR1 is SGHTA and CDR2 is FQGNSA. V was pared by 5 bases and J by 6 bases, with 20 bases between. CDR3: CASSLHSRGNTNSPLHF. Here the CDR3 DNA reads TGTGCCAGCAGCCTGCACTCAAGGGGAAATACTAATTCACCCCTCCACTTT. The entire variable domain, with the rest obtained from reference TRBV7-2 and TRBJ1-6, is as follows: GAGVSQSPSNKVTEKGKDVELRCDPISGHTALYWYRQSLGQGLEFLIYFQGNSAPDKSGLPSDRFSAERTGGSVSTLTIQRTQQEDSAVYLCASSLHSRGNTNSPLHFGNGTRLTVT.

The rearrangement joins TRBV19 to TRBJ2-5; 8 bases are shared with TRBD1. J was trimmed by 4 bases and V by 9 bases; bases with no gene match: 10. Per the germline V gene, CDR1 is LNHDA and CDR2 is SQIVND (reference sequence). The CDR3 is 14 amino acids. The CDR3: CASPWTGRRETQYF. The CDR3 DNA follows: TGTGCCAGCCCGTGGACAGGGAGGCGAGAGACCCAGTACTTC.

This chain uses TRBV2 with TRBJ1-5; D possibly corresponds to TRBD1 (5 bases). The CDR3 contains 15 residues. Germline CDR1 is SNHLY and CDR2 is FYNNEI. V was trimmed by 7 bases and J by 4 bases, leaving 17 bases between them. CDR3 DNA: TGTGCCAGCAAGCTTTGGCAGACAGATAATCAGCCCCAGCATTTT. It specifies CASKLWQTDNQPQHF.

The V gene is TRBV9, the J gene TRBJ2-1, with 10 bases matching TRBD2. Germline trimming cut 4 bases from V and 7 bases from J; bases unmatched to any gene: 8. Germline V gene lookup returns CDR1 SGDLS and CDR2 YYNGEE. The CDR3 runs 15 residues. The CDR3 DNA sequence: TGTGCCAGCAGCACCGGGACTAGCGCTGGAAATGAGCAGTTCTTC. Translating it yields CASSTGTSAGNEQFF.

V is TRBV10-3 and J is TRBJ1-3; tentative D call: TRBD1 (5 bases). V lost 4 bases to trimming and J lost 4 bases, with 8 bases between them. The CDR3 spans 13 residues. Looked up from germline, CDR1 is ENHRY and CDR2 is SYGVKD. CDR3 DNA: TGTGCCATCAGTGCGCAGGGAGGAAACACCATATATTTT. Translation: CAISAQGGNTIYF.

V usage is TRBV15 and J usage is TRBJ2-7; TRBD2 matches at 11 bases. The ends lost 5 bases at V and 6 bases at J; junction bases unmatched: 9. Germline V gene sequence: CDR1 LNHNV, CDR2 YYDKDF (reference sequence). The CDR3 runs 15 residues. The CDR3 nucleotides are TGTGCCACCAGCTCCAGAACTAGCGGGGGTCCCGAGCAGTACTTC. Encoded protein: CATSSRTSGGPEQYF.